Following are 29 T cell receptor beta chains from one sample sequenced in a study of human T cells and chemical hapten exposure. TCRdb passed the RACE reads through MiXCR, listing each CDR3 protein once. Altogether 250,000 or so distinct CDR3 sequences are present, roughly 8.9% being singletons, with the ten largest covering less than 3%. The time point is: pre-sensitization, week 0. Treatment reported: therapeutic diphenylcyclopropenone sensitization with weekly scalp DPC. The sample was whole blood, taken in connection with sensitization to the hapten diphenylcyclopropenone (DPC). These receptors came from a woman in her thirties or forties with alopecia areata. Some clones in this sample may be carry-over from other donors' samples.

This clonotype turned up a few times. The chain joins TRBV6-2 or TRBV6-3 to TRBJ2-7; D is uncertain. CDR1 and CDR2 from the germline V gene are MNHEY and SVGEGT. The V end lost 7 bases, the J end lost 5 bases, and 15 bases lay between the germline ends. CDR3 length equals 13 residues. The CDR3 coding sequence is TGTGCCAGCACCACGCCACTCAGGAACGAGCAGTACTTC. Its translation: CASTTPLRNEQYF.

This clonotype was seen only a few times. The V call is TRBV20-1, the J call TRBJ2-3, with D unclear. This CDR3 spans 13 amino acids. Germline V gene sequence: CDR1 DFQATT, CDR2 SNEGSKA (reference sequence). The V end was cut by 0 bases, the J end by 2 bases, with 6 bases between. DNA of the CDR3: TGCAGTGCTAGAGATCGGTTCACAGATACGCAGTATTTT. Its protein is CSARDRFTDTQYF.

For this clonotype: A much larger clone lies one base from this, so it may be a read error. The J gene is TRBJ2-2, the V gene TRBV19, with a tentative D call TRBD1 (6 bases). There are 13 residues in the CDR3. V was trimmed by 9 bases and J by 1 base, leaving 9 bases between them. From germline, CDR1 is LNHDA and CDR2 SQIVND (reference sequence). CDR3 loop: CASKDRNTGELFF. The CDR3 region has the DNA TGTGCCAGCAAGGACAGGAACACCGGGGAGCTGTTTTTT.

This clonotype was found many times. The rearrangement joins TRBV7-2 to TRBJ2-2; 7 positions match TRBD1. This CDR3 spans 16 amino acids. Germline loops: CDR1 SGHTA, CDR2 FQGNSA. Trimming took 5 bases from V and 5 from J; bases not matched to a gene: 11. CDR3 region: CASSTRQGPGTGELFF. In DNA, the CDR3 is TGTGCCAGCAGCACCCGACAGGGCCCGGGGACCGGGGAGCTGTTTTTT.

The rearrangement joins TRBV6-5 to TRBJ1-5; a weak D match, TRBD1 (6 bases). Germline CDR1 MNHEY, CDR2 SVGAGI. The CDR3 is 14 amino acids. V lost 0 bases to trimming and J lost 6 bases, with 9 bases between them. This chain's CDR3 is CASSYSGAVQPQHF. In DNA, the CDR3 is TGTGCCAGCAGTTACTCGGGGGCAGTTCAGCCCCAGCATTTT.

The chain links TRBV6-2 or TRBV6-3 to TRBJ1-2; TRBD1 matches 9 bases. This CDR3 spans 14 amino acids. The trim removed 8 bases at V and 7 bases at J, leaving 11 bases unmatched. Looked up from germline, CDR1 is MNHEY and CDR2 is SVGEGT. The CDR3 sequence is CASVNTGGAFGYTF. CDR3 sequence (DNA): TGTGCCAGCGTTAACACAGGGGGCGCATTTGGCTACACCTTC.

This clonotype was seen a handful of times. This chain uses TRBV15 with TRBJ1-1, with no clear D. CDR3 size: 13 residues. V dropped 3 bases and J dropped 10 bases, with 15 bases sitting between them. CDR1 is LNHNV, CDR2 YYDKDF, per germline (reference sequence). CDR3 bases: TGTGCCACCAGCAGCCCTCGGGCGGCGAGAGCTTTCTTT. Translating gives CATSSPRAARAFF.

This clonotype came up many times. The chain has TRBV6-2 or TRBV6-3 and TRBJ2-2; 14 bases map to TRBD2. J gave up 5 bases and V 7 bases, and 3 bases lay outside the gene matches. Germline lookup yields CDR1 MNHEY and CDR2 SVGEGT. This CDR3 comprises 15 residues. The CDR3 is CASKGTSGGTGELFF. The CDR3 region has the DNA TGTGCCAGCAAAGGGACTAGCGGGGGTACCGGGGAGCTGTTTTTT.

This rearrangement joins TRBV20-1 to TRBJ2-1; 8 positions match TRBD2. This CDR3 has 13 amino acids. In germline, CDR1 is DFQATT, CDR2 SNEGSKA (reference sequence). V dropped 8 bases and J dropped 5; count of bases not matched to a gene: 8. In nucleotides, the CDR3 is TGCAGTTCGGACGGGAGGGCAAACAATGAGCAGTTCTTC. It specifies CSSDGRANNEQFF.

A few counts support this clonotype. The V call is TRBV5-1, the J call TRBJ2-1; D possibly matches TRBD1 or TRBD2 (6 bases each). V lost 3 bases, J lost 3 bases, and 16 bases lay in between. CDR1 is SGHRS, CDR2 YFSETQ, per germline. The CDR3 has 16 residues. The CDR3 loop reads CASSSTGGGSYNEQFF. The CDR3 DNA reads TGCGCCAGCAGCTCAACAGGAGGGGGTAGCTACAATGAGCAGTTCTTC.

This clonotype was detected ten times or more. CDR3 protein: CASSSRGSGANVLTF. Written as DNA, the CDR3 is TGTGCCAGCAGTTCTAGGGGGTCCGGGGCCAACGTCCTGACTTTC. The chain combines TRBV27 with TRBJ2-6, with TRBD1 as a possible D gene (6 bases). The CDR3 covers 15 residues. V shed 4 bases and J shed 4 bases, with 11 bases lying between them. Germline CDR1 is MNHEY and CDR2 is SMNVEV (reference sequence).

This clonotype appeared many times. V gene TRBV29-1 combines with J gene TRBJ2-7; D perhaps matches TRBD2 (5 bases). V dropped 2 bases and J dropped 7 bases, with 21 bases sitting between them. CDR1 and CDR2 (germline): SQVTM, ANQGSEA. This CDR3 contains 15 residues. Here the CDR3 reads CSVEKASDKSGEQYF. In DNA form, the CDR3 reads TGCAGCGTTGAAAAAGCCTCAGATAAGTCGGGGGAGCAGTACTTC.

This clonotype was counted at least ten times. The rearrangement joins TRBV29-1 to TRBJ1-2; no clear D gene. V lost 0 bases and J lost 7, with 0 bases in between. The CDR3 contains 9 residues. CDR1 and CDR2 from the germline V gene are SQVTM and ANQGSEA. The CDR3 region is CSVEDGYTF. For the CDR3, the DNA is TGCAGCGTTGAAGATGGCTACACCTTC. Full variable domain (missing parts from reference TRBV29-1 and TRBJ1-2): SAVISQKPSRDICQRGTSLTIQCQVDSQVTMMFWYRQQPGQSLTLIATANQGSEATYESGFVIDKFPISRPNLTFSTLTVSNMSPEDSSIYLCSVEDGYTFGSGTRLTVV.

This rearrangement joins TRBV6-2 or TRBV6-3 to TRBJ2-1; D gene ambiguous. Germline CDR1 is MNHEY and CDR2 is SVGEGT. V lost 4 bases to trimming and J lost 3 bases, with 10 bases between them. The CDR3 has 14 residues. The CDR3 region has the DNA TGTGCCAGCAGTTCGACCCCGGTCTACAATGAGCAGTTCTTC. Its translation is CASSSTPVYNEQFF.

This clonotype was seen a handful of times. The chain carries TRBV29-1 and TRBJ2-7; 9 nucleotides agree with TRBD1. Per the germline V gene, CDR1 is SQVTM and CDR2 is ANQGSEA. The CDR3 runs 13 residues. V gave up 7 bases and J gave up 3 bases; unmatched junction bases: 7. CDR3 region: CSAEQGANYEQYF. CDR3 in DNA: TGCAGCGCAGAACAGGGGGCTAACTACGAGCAGTACTTC.

The gene calls are TRBV27 and TRBJ2-2; TRBD2 might be the D (6 bases). V dropped 2 bases and J dropped 2 bases, with 12 bases sitting between them. Germline values: CDR1 MNHEY, CDR2 SMNVEV (reference sequence). The CDR3 extends over 16 amino acids. The CDR3 nucleotides read TGTGCCAGCAGTTTAATGGCGGGGCTAAACACCGGGGAGCTGTTTTTT. As protein: CASSLMAGLNTGELFF.

This clonotype was seen at least ten times. The chain employs TRBV5-1 and TRBJ2-3; D is uncertain. V gave up 0 bases and J gave up 6 bases, with 5 bases separating them. Germline V lookup: CDR1 SGHRS, CDR2 YFSETQ. The CDR3 contains 12 residues. In nucleotides, the CDR3 is TGCGCCAGCAGCTTGGAGTCGGATACGCAGTATTTT. Translating gives CASSLESDTQYF.

This chain connects TRBV6-5 to TRBJ1-1, with 8 bases identical to TRBD1. Trimming at V came to 7 bases and at J to 4 bases, leaving 11 bases not matched to a gene. The CDR3 totals 15 residues. Germline CDR1 reads MNHEY; CDR2 reads SVGAGI. The CDR3 region has the DNA TGTGCCAGCACCGAACAACAGGGGGGCGGCACTGAAGCTTTCTTT. Protein: CASTEQQGGGTEAFF.

This chain links TRBV6-2 or TRBV6-3 with TRBJ2-7; possibly TRBD1 for D (5 bases). V lost 4 bases and J 2 bases, leaving 15 bases between the germline ends. The CDR3 length is 15 residues. Germline V gene sequence: CDR1 MNHEY, CDR2 SVGEGT. CDR3 nucleotides: TGTGCCAGCAGTTCCATACCCCCAGGGACCTACGAGCAGTACTTC. Translating it yields CASSSIPPGTYEQYF.

The rearrangement uses TRBV28 and TRBJ1-1, with 7 bases aligning to TRBD1. CDR1 is MDHEN, CDR2 SYDVKM, per germline. This CDR3 contains 16 residues. Trimming took 2 bases from V and 5 from J; bases not matched to a gene: 11. The CDR3 loop is CASSLPTGYGETEAFF. DNA for the CDR3: TGTGCCAGCAGTTTACCGACAGGGTACGGGGAAACTGAAGCTTTCTTT.

The rearrangement joins TRBV4-3 to TRBJ2-1, with a possible D match to TRBD1 (7 bases). Germline assignment: CDR1 LGHNA and CDR2 YSLEER. The CDR3 runs to 16 residues. Trimming cost V 0 bases and J 8 bases, with 17 bases left between them. The CDR3 here is CASSQEGWVRGDEQFF. The CDR3 DNA sequence: TGCGCCAGCAGCCAAGAGGGTTGGGTCAGGGGGGATGAGCAGTTCTTC.

The V gene is TRBV27, the J gene TRBJ1-5; D gene ambiguous. The V gene's germline CDR1 is MNHEY and CDR2 SMNVEV (reference sequence). CDR3 length: 15 amino acids. V was trimmed by 7 bases and J by 4 bases, leaving 17 bases between them. CDR3 bases: TGTGCCAGCAAAATCGGACGAGACGGGAATCAGCCCCAGCATTTT. Translated, it gives CASKIGRDGNQPQHF.

The rearrangement links TRBV29-1 to TRBJ1-5; 8 bases map to TRBD1. Germline CDR1 SQVTM, CDR2 ANQGSEA. V was clipped by 4 bases and J by 2 bases; unmatched bases: 7. This CDR3 comprises 15 residues. The CDR3 DNA reads as TGCAGCGTTGCCGCAGGGGGCGCCGGCAATCAGCCCCAGCATTTT. It encodes CSVAAGGAGNQPQHF.

This clonotype showed up just a few times. V is TRBV10-3 and J is TRBJ2-3; tentative D call: TRBD1 (6 bases). The germline V gene has CDR1 ENHRY and CDR2 SYGVKD. The CDR3 covers 17 residues. Trimming removed 5 bases from V and 2 bases from J, with 20 bases in between. The CDR3 sequence is CAISLNREHHLTDTQYF. CDR3 coding DNA: TGTGCCATCAGTCTAAACAGGGAGCATCACCTCACAGATACGCAGTATTTT.

The CDR3: CASSQASAGGPRNIQYF. For the CDR3, the DNA is TGCGCCAGCAGCCAAGCTTCAGCGGGAGGGCCCAGAAACATTCAGTACTTC. The chain has TRBV4-3 and TRBJ2-4, with 10 bases fitting TRBD2. With V trimmed by 1 base and J by 6 bases, 9 bases remained unmatched. The germline CDR1 and CDR2 sequences are LGHNA and YSLEER. The CDR3 runs 17 residues.

The J gene is TRBJ1-2, the V gene TRBV20-1; maybe TRBD1 (5 bases). CDR3 length: 12 amino acids. Between the trimmed V and J ends, which lost 0 bases and 6 bases, there was a span of 8 bases. Germline-derived CDR1 and CDR2 are DFQATT and SNEGSKA (reference sequence). For the CDR3, the DNA is TGCAGTGCTAGAGATCGAGGGGATGGCTACACCTTC. Amino acid sequence: CSARDRGDGYTF.

This clonotype has only a few counts. This sequence joins TRBV11-3 and TRBJ2-1; a weak D match, TRBD2 (5 bases). This CDR3 is built from 14 residues. Between the trimmed V and J ends, which lost 2 bases and 4 bases, there was a span of 9 bases. The germline gives CDR1 SGHNT, CDR2 YENEEA. The CDR3 is CASSLFGEYNEQFF. The CDR3, as DNA: TGTGCCAGCAGCTTATTTGGGGAGTACAATGAGCAGTTCTTC.

The chain uses TRBV29-1 and TRBJ1-4; 8 positions match TRBD1. The CDR3 is 15 amino acids. V was pared by 0 bases and J by 8 bases, with 8 bases of the junction left unmatched. The germline V gene has CDR1 SQVTM and CDR2 ANQGSEA. This CDR3 is CSVEDADRGDEKLFF. The CDR3 DNA sequence: TGCAGCGTTGAAGATGCCGACAGGGGCGACGAAAAACTGTTTTTT. The whole variable domain, remainder taken from reference TRBV29-1 and TRBJ1-4, is SAVISQKPSRDICQRGTSLTIQCQVDSQVTMMFWYRQQPGQSLTLIATANQGSEATYESGFVIDKFPISRPNLTFSTLTVSNMSPEDSSIYLCSVEDADRGDEKLFFGSGTQLSVL.

The chain links TRBV27 to TRBJ1-1; a possible D gene is TRBD1 (5 bases). V lost 6 bases, J lost 3 bases, and 17 bases lay in between. The CDR3 is made up of 15 amino acids. Germline-derived CDR1 and CDR2 are MNHEY and SMNVEV (reference sequence). The CDR3 region is CASRPRQLIHTEAFF. The CDR3 DNA reads as TGTGCCAGCAGGCCCCGACAGCTTATTCACACTGAAGCTTTCTTT.